Listed here are 19 T cell receptor beta chains from one sample, sequenced in a study of post-analysis software for immune sequencing data. Study outcomes and limitations: Roughly five TRBV segments appeared more often in patients than in controls, and TRBV5-6, TRBV5-1 and TRBV20-1 were among these.

For these receptors, no antigen is known. Unique-molecular-identifier-tagged TCR beta cDNA libraries were used. TCRdb re-called the PCR reads through MiXCR, storing one row per CDR3 protein. The data contain some 260,000 distinct CDR3 sequences, 35% to 40% of them singletons. The material sequenced was blood. Source of these receptors: a girl aged 10 to 17 with multiple sclerosis.

The sample holds many counts of this clonotype. This sequence joins TRBV29-1 and TRBJ1-4, with a weak D call TRBD1 (6 bases). V was clipped by 6 bases and J by 12 bases, with 14 bases between them. The CDR3 loop spans 11 amino acids. The germline V gene has CDR1 SQVTM and CDR2 ANQGSEA. The CDR3 nucleotides are TGCAGCGTCGGGACATATGCGGAACTGTTTTTT. Translated, it gives CSVGTYAELFF.

This clonotype was counted many times. The chain employs TRBV6-5 and TRBJ2-1; D might be TRBD1 or TRBD2, each matching 5 bases. This CDR3 has 16 residues. V dropped 2 bases and J dropped 0 bases, with 11 bases sitting between them. Germline V gene data show CDR1 as MNHEY and CDR2 as SVGAGI. CDR3 bases: TGTGCCAGCAGTTACACGCGTGGGGGCTCCTACAATGAGCAGTTCTTC. Translation gives CASSYTRGGSYNEQFF.

Concerning this clonotype: Just one base apart from a much larger clone, this may be a read error. This chain links TRBV2 with TRBJ2-5; no definite D call. The CDR3 loop spans 14 amino acids. Germline V gene sequence: CDR1 SNHLY, CDR2 FYNNEI. This CDR3 is CASSDSQAEETLYF. CDR3 in DNA: TGTGCCAGCAGTGATAGCCAGGCCGAAGAGACCCTGTACTTC.

CDR3 region: CASNPLGNGYEQYF. CDR3 sequence (DNA): TGTGCCAGCAACCCATTGGGTAACGGCTACGAGCAGTACTTC. This rearrangement joins TRBV12-3 or TRBV12-4 to TRBJ2-7; D remains ambiguous. This CDR3 contains 14 residues. Trimming left V 7 bases short and J 3 bases short, with 16 bases between.

CDR3 sequence reads: CASSFSKRLAGGRPSYNEQFF. CDR3 sequence (DNA): TGTGCCAGCAGCTTCTCAAAAAGACTAGCGGGAGGCCGCCCCTCCTACAATGAGCAGTTCTTC. This chain uses TRBV7-6 with TRBJ2-1; 13 bases are a match to TRBD2. The junction had 14 bases not matched to a gene; V was cut back by 3 bases and J by 0 bases. This CDR3 has 21 residues. Germline loops: CDR1 SGHVS, CDR2 FNYEAQ.

This clonotype was seen a few times. This may stem from a read error, because a much larger clone lies one nucleotide away. The J gene is TRBJ2-5, the V gene TRBV20-1; perhaps TRBD2 as D (6 bases). Germline values: CDR1 DFQATT, CDR2 SNEGSKA (reference sequence). The CDR3 is 11 residues long. The V end lost 6 bases, the J end lost 9 bases, and 14 bases lay between the germline ends. CDR3 coding DNA: TGCAGTGCCAGACGAGGGGAGGCCCAGTACTTC. Encoded protein: CSARRGEAQYF.

To note about this clonotype: This clone may be a read error of a much larger clone one base away. The chain is built from TRBV12-3 or TRBV12-4 and TRBJ1-5; D is perhaps TRBD1 (6 bases). This CDR3 region has 18 residues. This CDR3 is CTSSFPGGGRSGNQPQHF. The DNA of the CDR3 is TGTACCAGCAGTTTCCCCGGGGGCGGACGTTCCGGCAATCAGCCCCAGCATTTT.

The rearrangement joins TRBV20-1 to TRBJ2-7, with 10 nucleotides matching TRBD2. The J call may be incorrect, as the DNA end agrees better with TRBJ2-5. The CDR3 covers 14 residues. Looked up from germline, CDR1 is DFQATT and CDR2 is SNEGSKA (reference sequence). The CDR3, as DNA: TGCAGTGCTAGCGGGACTAGCGTTGGAGAGACCCAGTACTTC. Translated, it gives CSASGTSVGETQYF.

The chain joins TRBV3-1 to TRBJ2-4, with 12 bases matching TRBD1. The J call may be mistaken, given a closer DNA end match to TRBJ2-7. Germline V gene sequence: CDR1 LGHDT, CDR2 YNNKEL (reference sequence). CDR3 size: 16 residues. CDR3 nucleotides: TGTGCCAGCAGCGCGCACGGGACAGGGGGCATAGACGAGCAGTACTTC. It is translated as CASSAHGTGGIDEQYF.

The table lists this clonotype with a few counts. A much larger clone differs by one base, so this may be a read error. The chain combines TRBV5-6 with TRBJ2-7; D might be TRBD1 (7 bases). V was clipped by 3 bases and J by 2 bases, with 12 bases between them. Germline V gene data show CDR1 as SGHDT and CDR2 as YYEEEE. The CDR3 is made up of 14 amino acids. The DNA of the CDR3 is TGTGCCAGCAGCTGGGGGGACAGCACCTACGAGCAGTACTTC. It encodes CASSWGDSTYEQYF.

This clonotype came up many times. The V call is TRBV6-5, the J call TRBJ1-2; D is uncertain. There are 13 residues in the CDR3. CDR1 is MNHEY and CDR2 is SVGAGI in the germline V gene. V was cut by 2 bases and J by 8 bases, with 12 bases left in between. The CDR3 loop reads CASSYRPLEGYTF. CDR3 in DNA: TGTGCCAGCAGTTACCGGCCCCTCGAGGGCTACACCTTC.

This rearrangement joins TRBV6-6 to TRBJ2-1; 7 bases map to TRBD1. J lost 8 bases, V lost 5 bases, and 0 bases had no gene match. The CDR3 spans 11 residues. Germline V gives CDR1 MNHNY, CDR2 SVGAGI (reference sequence). The CDR3 nucleotides read TGTGCCAGCAGTAGGGGGCATGAGCAGTTCTTC. Encoded protein: CASSRGHEQFF.

This clonotype was counted at least ten times. The rearrangement joins TRBV6-2 or TRBV6-3 to TRBJ2-4; D not resolved. Trimming cost V 0 bases and J 0 bases, with 12 bases left between them. The CDR3 runs 17 residues. Germline-derived CDR1 and CDR2 are MNHEY and SVGEGT. CDR3 sequence reads: CASSYSSRKLAKNIQYF. The CDR3 nucleotides read TGTGCCAGCAGTTACTCATCCAGGAAACTAGCCAAAAACATTCAGTACTTC.

A remark on this clonotype: A read error is possible here, since a much larger clone lies one base away. The chain has TRBV20-1 and TRBJ2-1; 8 bases match TRBD2. The CDR3 spans 15 residues. Germline CDR1 and CDR2: DFQATT and SNEGSKA (reference sequence). The V and J ends lost 0 bases and 7 bases, in that order; junction bases with no gene match: 8. The CDR3: CSAREGAGGANEQFF. In DNA form, the CDR3 reads TGCAGTGCTAGAGAGGGCGCGGGAGGTGCGAATGAGCAGTTCTTC.

This clonotype came up a few times. The V and J genes are TRBV7-2 and TRBJ2-7; D gene ambiguous. The CDR3 runs 15 residues. Trimming took 1 base from V and 7 from J, leaving 17 bases between them. Germline V CDR1 and CDR2: SGHTA, FQGNSA. The CDR3 region has the DNA TGTGCCAGCAGCTTAGGCCCAGGCAGGCTCGATGAGCAGTACTTC. This codes for CASSLGPGRLDEQYF.

This clonotype came up many times. The V gene is TRBV5-1, the J gene TRBJ2-5; 8 positions match TRBD1. After removal of 1 base from V and 1 base from J, the junction contained 3 bases not matched to a gene. The CDR3 has 15 amino acids. Germline lookup yields CDR1 SGHRS and CDR2 YFSETQ. CDR3 sequence reads: CASSLFQGAQETQYF. As DNA, the CDR3 is TGCGCCAGCAGCTTGTTCCAGGGGGCCCAAGAGACCCAGTACTTC.

The chain recombines TRBV4-1 with TRBJ2-5, with D maybe TRBD2 (7 bases). The CDR3 is 12 amino acids. V was cut by 4 bases and J by 11 bases, with 14 bases left in between. Germline assignment: CDR1 MGHRA and CDR2 YSYEKL. In DNA, the CDR3 is TGCGCCAGCAGCCCGGGGGGCAGGGAGCAGTACTTC. This gives the protein CASSPGGREQYF.

The chain uses TRBV6-1 and TRBJ1-2; weak D call: TRBD1 (5 bases). Germline CDR1 and CDR2: MNHNS and SASEGT. CDR3 length: 13 amino acids. The ends were cut back, 6 bases at V and 4 bases at J, with 12 bases in the middle. The CDR3 DNA reads TGTGCCAGCAGACCCAGTGGGACCTATGGCTACACCTTC. Its translation is CASRPSGTYGYTF.

This clonotype was observed many times. The rearrangement joins TRBV6-6 to TRBJ1-4; TRBD1 might be the D (6 bases). Trimming took off 8 bases at V and 8 bases at J, with 12 bases between the two ends. CDR3 length equals 12 residues. Germline V lookup: CDR1 MNHNY, CDR2 SVGAGI (reference sequence). In DNA, the CDR3 is TGTGCCAGCGGGGGGCGCGGAGAAAAACTGTTTTTT. Its translation is CASGGRGEKLFF.